The source of this T cell receptor beta chain is a study of radiotherapy plus CTLA-4 blockade in lung cancer. As for the study in general: An objective response was seen in 15% to 20% of patients, and disease control in less than 40%.

The germline V gene encodes CDR1 SSHAT and CDR2 FNYEAQ (reference sequence). CDR3 length: 14 amino acids. Turning to this clone: Its matching antigen is unknown. The germline gene is not matched at one end of the junction; a read error may be the cause.

In chemo-refractory metastatic non-small-cell lung cancer, patients got ipilimumab CTLA-4 blockade together with focal radiation. Assay used: immunoSEQ multiplex PCR; TCRdb lists only in-frame clones, some missing. The sample lists roughly 110,000 clones; about 83% were seen once. Whole-study findings and limits: After radiotherapy and ipilimumab, tumor-derived clones expanded in peripheral blood. Early shifts in blood T cell clones, with interferon-beta, reportedly predicted response best.

This sequence originates from a human donor with non-small cell lung cancer that progressed on radiotherapy plus ipilimumab. Some clones in this sample may be carry-over from other donors' samples. This sample comprised peripheral blood, obtained from a patient treated with radiotherapy plus ipilimumab. J is TRBJ2-5 and V is TRBV7-7; 9 bases fit TRBD2. The CDR3 spells CASSLSGGTETQYF. The CDR3 coding sequence is TGTGCTAGCAGCCTTAGCGGGGGTACGGAGACCCAGTACTTC.